The clone carrying this T cell receptor beta chain was seen many times. A second PCR of 7 to 11 cycles used a sample-barcoded 5' primer and a J-beta primer mix. MiXCR, run by TCRdb on the 5' RACE reads, gives a single entry per CDR3 protein. The profile covers approximately 810,000 distinct CDR3 sequences, with around 26% appearing a single time and roughly 17% taken by the ten largest. These data originate in a study of blood T cells in healthy people across ages. Trimming took 4 bases from V and 0 from J; bases not matched to a gene: 7. CDR3 length: 16 amino acids. Germline V gives CDR1 SGHDT, CDR2 YYEEEE.

This sequence was found in a woman of 80 years or more in good health. Sequences were obtained from blood. This rearrangement joins TRBV5-6 to TRBJ1-2; 9 bases are shared with TRBD1. The CDR3 region is CASSRQGGITNYGYTF. The CDR3 DNA reads as TGTGCCAGCAGCCGACAGGGGGGAATAACTAACTATGGCTACACCTTC. Combining the CDR3 with reference TRBV5-6 and TRBJ1-2 gives the whole variable domain DAGVTQSPTHLIKTRGQQVTLRCSPKSGHDTVSWYQQALGQGPQFIFQYYEEEERQRGNFPDRFSGHQFPNYSSELNVNALLLGDSALYLCASSRQGGITNYGYTFGSGTRLTVV.